This paragraph reports one T cell receptor beta chain. This entry comes from a study of T cell changes during pregnancy in multiple sclerosis. Germline CDR1 and CDR2: SEHNR and FQNEAQ (reference sequence). The CDR3 runs 15 residues. The ends were cut back, 5 bases at V and 0 bases at J, with 11 bases in the middle. TCRdb keeps only in-frame clones here, not all; method: immunoSEQ multiplex PCR. The sample comprises roughly 120,000 clones, 90% to 95% of which are singletons, and about 1.5% rests with the top ten. The sequencing here drew on peripheral blood, taken in the third trimester of pregnancy. V and J are TRBV7-9 and TRBJ1-3; perhaps TRBD1 as D (6 bases). This TCR came from a female donor with multiple sclerosis, enrolled in a pregnancy study. The CDR3 nucleotides are TGTGCCAGCAGCGAACAGGGTAGCTCTGGAAACACCATATATTTT. This encodes CASSEQGSSGNTIYF.